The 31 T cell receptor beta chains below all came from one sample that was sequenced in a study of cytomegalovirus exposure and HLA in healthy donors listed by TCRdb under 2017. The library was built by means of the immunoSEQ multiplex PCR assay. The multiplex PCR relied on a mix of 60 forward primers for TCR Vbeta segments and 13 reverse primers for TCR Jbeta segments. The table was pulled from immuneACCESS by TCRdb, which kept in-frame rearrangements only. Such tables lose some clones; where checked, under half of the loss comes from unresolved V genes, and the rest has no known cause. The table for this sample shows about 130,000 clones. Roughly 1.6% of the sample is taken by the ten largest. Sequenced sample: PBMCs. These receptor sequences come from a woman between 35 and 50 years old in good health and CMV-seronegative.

The CDR3 region is CATTPAGVAYGYTF. CDR3 DNA sequence: TGTGCCACCACCCCGGCGGGGGTCGCCTATGGCTACACCTTC. This sequence joins TRBV6-6 and TRBJ1-2; tentatively, D is TRBD1 (5 bases). V shed 10 bases and J shed 4 bases, with 19 bases lying between them. The germline V gene has CDR1 MNHNY and CDR2 SVGAGI (reference sequence). The CDR3 extends over 14 amino acids.

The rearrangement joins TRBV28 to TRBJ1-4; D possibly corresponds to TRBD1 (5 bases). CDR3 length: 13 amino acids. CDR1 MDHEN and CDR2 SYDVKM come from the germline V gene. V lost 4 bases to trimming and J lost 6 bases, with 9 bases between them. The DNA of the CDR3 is TGTGCCAGCAGTTCCGGGACTGATGAAAAACTGTTTTTT. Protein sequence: CASSSGTDEKLFF.

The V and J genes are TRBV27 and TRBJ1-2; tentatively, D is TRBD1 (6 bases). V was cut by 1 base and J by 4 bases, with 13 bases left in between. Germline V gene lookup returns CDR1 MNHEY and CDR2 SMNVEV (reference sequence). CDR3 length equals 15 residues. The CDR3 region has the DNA TGTGCCAGCAGTTTATGGGGGGGAGGGGGCTATGGCTACACCTTC. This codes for CASSLWGGGGYGYTF.

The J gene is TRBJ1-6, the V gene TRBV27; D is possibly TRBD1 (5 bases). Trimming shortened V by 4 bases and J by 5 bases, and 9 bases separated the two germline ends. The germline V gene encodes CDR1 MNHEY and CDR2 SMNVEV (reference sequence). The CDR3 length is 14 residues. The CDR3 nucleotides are TGTGCCAGCAGTTCCGACAGAAATAATTCACCCCTCCACTTT. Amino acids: CASSSDRNNSPLHF.

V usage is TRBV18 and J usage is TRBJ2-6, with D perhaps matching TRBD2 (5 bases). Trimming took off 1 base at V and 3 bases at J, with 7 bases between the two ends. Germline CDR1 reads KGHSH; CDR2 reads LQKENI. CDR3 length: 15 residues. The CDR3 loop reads CASSPLGVGANVLTF. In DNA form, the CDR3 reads TGTGCCAGCTCACCACTCGGGGTTGGGGCCAACGTCCTGACTTTC.

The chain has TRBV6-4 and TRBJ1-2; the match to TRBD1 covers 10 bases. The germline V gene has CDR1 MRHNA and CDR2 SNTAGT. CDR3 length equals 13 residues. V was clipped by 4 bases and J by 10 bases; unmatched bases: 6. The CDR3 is CASSAGTGVSYTF. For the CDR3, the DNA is TGTGCCAGCAGTGCCGGGACAGGGGTTTCCTACACCTTC.

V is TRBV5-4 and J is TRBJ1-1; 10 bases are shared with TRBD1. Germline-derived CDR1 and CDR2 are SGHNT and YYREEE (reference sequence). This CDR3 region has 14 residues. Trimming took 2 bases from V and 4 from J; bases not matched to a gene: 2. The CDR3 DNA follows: TGTGCCAGCAGCTTCCGGGACAGGGGCACTGAAGCTTTCTTT. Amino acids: CASSFRDRGTEAFF.

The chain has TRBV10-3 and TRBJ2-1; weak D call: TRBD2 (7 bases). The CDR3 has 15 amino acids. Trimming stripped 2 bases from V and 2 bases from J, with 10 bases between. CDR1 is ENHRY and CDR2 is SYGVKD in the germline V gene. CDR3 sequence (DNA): TGTGCCATCAGTGAGATAGGGGGGGCCTACAATGAGCAGTTCTTC. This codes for CAISEIGGAYNEQFF.

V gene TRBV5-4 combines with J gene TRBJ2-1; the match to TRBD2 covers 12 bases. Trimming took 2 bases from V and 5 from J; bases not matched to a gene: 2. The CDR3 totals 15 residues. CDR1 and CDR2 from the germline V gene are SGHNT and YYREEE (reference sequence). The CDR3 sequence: CASSFRTSGDNEQFF. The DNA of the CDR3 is TGTGCCAGCAGCTTTCGGACTAGCGGGGACAATGAGCAGTTCTTC.

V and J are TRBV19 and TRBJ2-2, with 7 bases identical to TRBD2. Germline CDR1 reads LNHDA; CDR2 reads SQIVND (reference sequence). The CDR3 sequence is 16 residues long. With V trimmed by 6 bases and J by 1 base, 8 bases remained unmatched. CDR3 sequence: CASSVGGGMNTGELFF. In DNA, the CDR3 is TGTGCCAGTAGCGTGGGGGGAGGGATGAACACCGGGGAGCTGTTTTTT. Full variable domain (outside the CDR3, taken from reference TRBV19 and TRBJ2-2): DGGITQSPKYLFRKEGQNVTLSCEQNLNHDAMYWYRQDPGQGLRLIYYSQIVNDFQKGDIAEGYSVSREKKESFPLTVTSAQKNPTAFYLCASSVGGGMNTGELFFGEGSRLTVL.

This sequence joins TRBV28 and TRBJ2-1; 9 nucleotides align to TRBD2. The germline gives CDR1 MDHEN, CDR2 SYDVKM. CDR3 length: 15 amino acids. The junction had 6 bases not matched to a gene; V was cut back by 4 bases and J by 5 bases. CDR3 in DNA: TGTGCCAGCAGTTACTCTAGCGGGGAGAACAATGAGCAGTTCTTC. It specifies CASSYSSGENNEQFF. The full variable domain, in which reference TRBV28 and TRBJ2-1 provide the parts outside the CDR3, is DVKVTQSSRYLVKRTGEKVFLECVQDMDHENMFWYRQDPGLGLRLIYFSYDVKMKEKGDIPEGYSVSREKKERFSLILESASTNQTSMYLCASSYSSGENNEQFFGPGTRLTVL.

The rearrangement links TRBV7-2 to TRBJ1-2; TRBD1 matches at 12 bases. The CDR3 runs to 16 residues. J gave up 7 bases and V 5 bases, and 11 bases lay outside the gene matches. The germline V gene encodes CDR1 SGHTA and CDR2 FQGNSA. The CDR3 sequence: CASSPGTGGASLGYTF. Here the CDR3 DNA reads TGTGCCAGCAGCCCAGGGACAGGGGGCGCTTCCCTTGGCTACACCTTC.

This CDR3 reads CASSQSGFSNQPQHF. The CDR3 DNA is TGTGCCAGCAGTCAATCGGGGTTTAGCAATCAGCCCCAGCATTTT. The genes are TRBV7-2 and TRBJ1-5; D not resolved. The V gene's germline CDR1 is SGHTA and CDR2 FQGNSA. The CDR3 spans 15 residues. Trimming left V 6 bases short and J 0 bases short, with 12 bases between.

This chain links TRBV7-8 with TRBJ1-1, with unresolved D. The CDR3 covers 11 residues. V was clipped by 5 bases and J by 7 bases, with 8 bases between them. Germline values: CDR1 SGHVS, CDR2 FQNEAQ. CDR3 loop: CASSITSEAFF. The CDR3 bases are TGTGCCAGCAGCATAACCAGTGAAGCTTTCTTT.

In nucleotides, the CDR3 is TGCGCCAGCAGTGAAGGTCTTCGGGACAGGGGGCTGCATGAGCAGTTCTTC. Translating it yields CASSEGLRDRGLHEQFF. This chain links TRBV10-2 with TRBJ2-1, with 12 bases that match TRBD1. This CDR3 comprises 17 residues. Trimming took 3 bases from V and 8 from J; bases not matched to a gene: 11. Germline V gene data show CDR1 as WSHSY and CDR2 as SAAADI.

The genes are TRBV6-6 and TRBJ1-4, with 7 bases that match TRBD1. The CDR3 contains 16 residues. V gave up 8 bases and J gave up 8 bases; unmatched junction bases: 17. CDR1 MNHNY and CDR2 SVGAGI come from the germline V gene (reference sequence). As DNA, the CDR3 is TGTGCCAGCTGCTTCTTCTCAGGGGGAATAGCAGAAAAACTGTTTTTT. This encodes CASCFFSGGIAEKLFF.

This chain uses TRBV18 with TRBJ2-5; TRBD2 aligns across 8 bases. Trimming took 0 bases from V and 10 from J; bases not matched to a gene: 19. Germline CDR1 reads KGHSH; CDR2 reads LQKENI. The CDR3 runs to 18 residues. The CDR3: CASSPPPTSGGSDWVQYF. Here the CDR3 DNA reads TGTGCCAGCTCACCACCGCCGACGAGCGGGGGTTCCGACTGGGTCCAGTACTTC.

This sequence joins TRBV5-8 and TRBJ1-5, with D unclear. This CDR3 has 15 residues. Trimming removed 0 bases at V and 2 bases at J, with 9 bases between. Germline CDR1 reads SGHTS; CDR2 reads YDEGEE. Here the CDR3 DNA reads TGTGCCAGCAGCTTGGGAGAGAGGGGCAATCAGCCCCAGCATTTT. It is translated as CASSLGERGNQPQHF.

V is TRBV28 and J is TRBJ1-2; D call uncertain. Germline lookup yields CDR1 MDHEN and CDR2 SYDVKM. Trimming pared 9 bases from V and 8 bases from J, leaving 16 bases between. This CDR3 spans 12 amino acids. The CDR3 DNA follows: TGTGCCAGTCGTATGGCGGTTGGAGGCTACACCTTC. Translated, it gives CASRMAVGGYTF.

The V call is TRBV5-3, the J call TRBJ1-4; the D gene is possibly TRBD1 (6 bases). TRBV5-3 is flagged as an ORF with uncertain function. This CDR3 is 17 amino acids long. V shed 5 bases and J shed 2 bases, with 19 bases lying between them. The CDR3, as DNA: TGTGCCAGAAGAGGTCAGGGGAAGTCGGCGACTAATGAAAAACTGTTTTTT. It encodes CARRGQGKSATNEKLFF.

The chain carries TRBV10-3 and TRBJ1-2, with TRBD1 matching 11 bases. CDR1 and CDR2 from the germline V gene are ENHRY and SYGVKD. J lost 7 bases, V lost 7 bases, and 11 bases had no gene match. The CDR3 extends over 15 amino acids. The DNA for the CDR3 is TGTGCCATCACCGATGGACAGGGGGCGCGCTTTGGCTACACCTTC. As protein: CAITDGQGARFGYTF.

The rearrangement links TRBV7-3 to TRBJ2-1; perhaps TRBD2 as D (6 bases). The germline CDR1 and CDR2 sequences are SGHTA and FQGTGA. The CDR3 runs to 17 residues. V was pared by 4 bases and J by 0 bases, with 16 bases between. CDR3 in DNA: TGTGCCAGCAGCTACAATCCCGGGACTGACTCCTACAATGAGCAGTTCTTC. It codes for CASSYNPGTDSYNEQFF.

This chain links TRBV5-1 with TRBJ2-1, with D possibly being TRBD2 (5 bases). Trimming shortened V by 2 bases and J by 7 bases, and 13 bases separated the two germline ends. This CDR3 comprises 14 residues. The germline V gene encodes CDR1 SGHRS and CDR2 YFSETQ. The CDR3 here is CASSFRGSRNEQFF. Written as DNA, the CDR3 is TGCGCCAGCAGCTTCCGGGGATCCCGGAATGAGCAGTTCTTC.

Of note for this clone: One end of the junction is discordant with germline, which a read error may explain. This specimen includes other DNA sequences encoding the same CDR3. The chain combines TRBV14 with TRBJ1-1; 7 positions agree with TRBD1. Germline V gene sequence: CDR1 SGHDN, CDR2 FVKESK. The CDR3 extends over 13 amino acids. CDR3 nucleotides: TGTGCCAGCAGCCAGACAGGGAACACTGAAGCCTTCTTT. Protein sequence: CASSQTGNTEAFF. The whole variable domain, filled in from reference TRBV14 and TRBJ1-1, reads EAGVTQFPSHSVIEKGQTVTLRCDPISGHDNLYWYRRVMGKEIKFLLHFVKESKQDESGMPNNRFLAERTGGTYSTLKVQPAELEDSGVYFCASSQTGNTEAFFGQGTRLTVV.

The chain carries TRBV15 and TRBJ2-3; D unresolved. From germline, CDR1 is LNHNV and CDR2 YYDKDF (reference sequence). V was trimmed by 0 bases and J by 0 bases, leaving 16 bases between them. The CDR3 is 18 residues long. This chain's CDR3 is CATSRDHPTGSSTDTQYF. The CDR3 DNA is TGTGCCACCAGCAGAGATCATCCCACGGGTTCTAGCACAGATACGCAGTATTTT.

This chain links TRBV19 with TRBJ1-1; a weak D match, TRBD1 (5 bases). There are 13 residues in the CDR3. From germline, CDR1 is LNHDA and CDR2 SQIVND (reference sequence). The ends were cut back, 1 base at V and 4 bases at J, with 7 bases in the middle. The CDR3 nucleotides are TGTGCCAGTAGTATAGGACAGTTCACTGAAGCTTTCTTT. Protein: CASSIGQFTEAFF.

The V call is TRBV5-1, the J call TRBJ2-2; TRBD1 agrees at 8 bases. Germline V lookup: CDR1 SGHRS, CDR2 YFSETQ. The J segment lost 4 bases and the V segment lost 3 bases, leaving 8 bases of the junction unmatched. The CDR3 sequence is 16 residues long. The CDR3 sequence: CASSSLDRVGTGELFF. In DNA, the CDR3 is TGCGCCAGCAGCTCCCTGGACAGGGTGGGCACCGGGGAGCTGTTTTTT.

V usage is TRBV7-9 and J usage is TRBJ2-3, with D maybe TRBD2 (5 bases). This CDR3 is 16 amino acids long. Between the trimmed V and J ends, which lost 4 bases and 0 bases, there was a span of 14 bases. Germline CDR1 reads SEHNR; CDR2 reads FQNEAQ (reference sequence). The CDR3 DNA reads TGTGCCAGCAGCTCAGATATGAGGGAGAGCACAGATACGCAGTATTTT. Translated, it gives CASSSDMRESTDTQYF.

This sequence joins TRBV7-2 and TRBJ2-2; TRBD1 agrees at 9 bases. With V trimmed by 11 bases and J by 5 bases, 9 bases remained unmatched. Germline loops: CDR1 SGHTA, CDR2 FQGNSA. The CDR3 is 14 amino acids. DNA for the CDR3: TGTGCCCGAAAGGGGACAGGGCGAACCGGGGAGCTGTTTTTT. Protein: CARKGTGRTGELFF.

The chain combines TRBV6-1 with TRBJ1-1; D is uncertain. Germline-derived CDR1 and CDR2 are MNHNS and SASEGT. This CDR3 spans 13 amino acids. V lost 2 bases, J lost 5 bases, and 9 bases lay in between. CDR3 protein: CASSELQITEAFF. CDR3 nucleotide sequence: TGTGCCAGCAGTGAACTACAGATAACTGAAGCTTTCTTT.

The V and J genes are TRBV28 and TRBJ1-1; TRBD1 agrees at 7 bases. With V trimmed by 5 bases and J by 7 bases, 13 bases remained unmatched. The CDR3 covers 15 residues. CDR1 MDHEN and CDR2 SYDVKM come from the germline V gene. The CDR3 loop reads CASSPSRGHGVEAFF. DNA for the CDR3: TGTGCCAGCAGTCCCTCGAGGGGGCACGGGGTTGAAGCTTTCTTT.